The 15 T cell receptor beta chains presented below share a single source sample, sequenced in a study of T cells after yellow fever vaccination. TCRdb re-called the 5' RACE reads with MiXCR, one entry per CDR3 protein. The sample records roughly 180,000 distinct CDR3 sequences, approximately 6.2% being singletons. Material: CD4+ T cells sorted from PBMCs, obtained on the day of the first yellow fever vaccination. The source is a man younger than 35 who received the YFV17D yellow fever vaccine.

This clonotype was recorded many times. The CDR3 coding sequence is TGTGCCAGCAGCACTAGCGGGACCTGGGAGACCCAGTACTTC. Amino acids: CASSTSGTWETQYF. The chain couples TRBV7-8 to TRBJ2-5; 10 nucleotides line up with TRBD2. Germline V CDR1 and CDR2: SGHVS, FQNEAQ. The CDR3 spans 14 residues. V lost 5 bases to trimming and J lost 5 bases; unmatched junction nucleotides: 5.

This clonotype appeared a few times. The V gene is TRBV7-2, the J gene TRBJ2-2; D tentatively reads TRBD1 or TRBD2 (6 bases each). Deletions cut 3 bases from V and 4 bases from J, with 9 bases between. Germline-derived CDR1 and CDR2 are SGHTA and FQGNSA. CDR3 length equals 14 residues. The CDR3 sequence is CASSFEGGTGELFF. The CDR3 coding sequence is TGTGCCAGCAGCTTTGAGGGGGGCACCGGGGAGCTGTTTTTT.

This clonotype was counted at least ten times. The V call is TRBV27, the J call TRBJ2-6; D gene ambiguous. With 5 bases removed from V and 2 bases from J, the gap between germline ends came to 16 bases. The germline V gene encodes CDR1 MNHEY and CDR2 SMNVEV (reference sequence). The CDR3 length is 17 residues. CDR3 nucleotide sequence: TGTGCCAGCAGTCCCATGGTGGGTGTCGCTGGGGCCAACGTCCTGACTTTC. It is translated as CASSPMVGVAGANVLTF.

This clonotype showed up many times. The junction shows a germline mismatch at one end, possibly a read error. The rearrangement joins TRBV20-1 to TRBJ2-1, with TRBD2 identical over 11 bases. CDR1 and CDR2 from the germline V gene are DFQATT and SNEGSKA (reference sequence). CDR3 length: 14 amino acids. The CDR3 coding sequence is TGCAGTGCACCGCAACTAGCGGGGGACGGTACTCGGCTCTTC. It encodes CSAPQLAGDGTRLF.

This clonotype was recorded a few times. The chain recombines TRBV7-2 with TRBJ1-5; TRBD1 might be the D (5 bases). Germline lookup yields CDR1 SGHTA and CDR2 FQGNSA. V was trimmed by 8 bases and J by 3 bases, leaving 14 bases between them. There are 14 residues in the CDR3. The CDR3 loop reads CASSFREPNQPQHF. CDR3 bases: TGTGCCAGCTCGTTCAGGGAGCCCAATCAGCCCCAGCATTTT.

This chain uses TRBV5-1 with TRBJ2-5; D could derive from TRBD1 or TRBD2 (5 bases each). The CDR3 sequence is 15 residues long. Between the trimmed V and J ends, which lost 7 bases and 4 bases, there was a span of 20 bases. Germline loops: CDR1 SGHRS, CDR2 YFSETQ. CDR3 DNA sequence: TGCGCCAGCCTTAGAGGGCAGGGCGTCGGAGAGACCCAGTACTTC. Translating it yields CASLRGQGVGETQYF.

Concerning this clonotype: A much more abundant neighbour one base away suggests this may be a read error. The CDR3: CSAGRAQGGNQPQHF. The CDR3 nucleotides read TGCAGTGCTGGCCGAGCTCAGGGAGGGAATCAGCCCCAGCATTTT. The chain couples TRBV20-1 to TRBJ1-5; possibly TRBD1 for D (5 bases). With 5 bases removed from V and 4 bases from J, the gap between germline ends came to 18 bases. Germline V gives CDR1 DFQATT, CDR2 SNEGSKA (reference sequence). This CDR3 is built from 15 residues.

A few counts support this clonotype. This chain links TRBV20-1 with TRBJ1-1; 10 positions agree with TRBD1. Germline trimming cut 3 bases from V and 2 bases from J; bases unmatched to any gene: 3. Germline loops: CDR1 DFQATT, CDR2 SNEGSKA (reference sequence). CDR3 size: 14 residues. CDR3 sequence: CSARTGGYNTEAFF. The CDR3 bases are TGCAGTGCTAGGACAGGGGGCTATAACACTGAAGCTTTCTTT.

This clonotype was seen ten or more times. The chain links TRBV24-1 to TRBJ2-3; D uncertain. This CDR3 comprises 13 residues. Trimming removed 3 bases at V and 4 bases at J, with 7 bases between. In germline, CDR1 is KGHDR, CDR2 SFDVKD. The CDR3 reads CATSDGHADTQYF. In DNA form, the CDR3 reads TGTGCCACCAGTGATGGCCACGCAGATACGCAGTATTTT.

This clonotype was counted many times. The chain has TRBV12-3 or TRBV12-4 and TRBJ2-5; D is possibly TRBD1 (6 bases). Trimming shortened V by 6 bases and J by 4 bases, and 12 bases separated the two germline ends. This CDR3 contains 13 residues. In nucleotides, the CDR3 is TGTGCCAGCAGGGCAGGGGTTCGAGAGACCCAGTACTTC. It encodes CASRAGVRETQYF.

In this sample, this clonotype turned up many times. This rearrangement joins TRBV3-1 to TRBJ2-2; the D gene could be TRBD1 or TRBD2 (5 bases each). CDR3 length: 13 amino acids. Germline assignment: CDR1 LGHDT and CDR2 YNNKEL (reference sequence). V was trimmed by 2 bases and J by 7 bases, leaving 8 bases between them. Here the CDR3 reads CASSQRGVGELFF. Here the CDR3 DNA reads TGTGCCAGCAGCCAACGAGGGGTCGGGGAGCTGTTTTTT.

This clonotype has a handful of counts. The chain recombines TRBV2 with TRBJ2-2; 7 bases align to TRBD2. V trimming: 8 bases; J trimming: 7 bases; junction bases outside the gene matches: 7. Per germline, CDR1 SNHLY and CDR2 FYNNEI. The CDR3 covers 13 residues. In DNA form, the CDR3 reads TGTGCCAGCGAGTGGGGCGGGGGCGGGGAGCTGTTTTTT. Translated, it gives CASEWGGGGELFF.

This clonotype was counted at least ten times. The CDR3 is CASSTGYEQYF. In DNA form, the CDR3 reads TGTGCCAGCTCTACCGGATACGAGCAGTACTTC. The chain uses TRBV18 and TRBJ2-7; no clear D. CDR1 KGHSH and CDR2 LQKENI come from the germline V gene. This CDR3 comprises 11 residues. Trimming took off 6 bases at V and 4 bases at J, with 7 bases between the two ends.

This chain links TRBV11-2 with TRBJ1-1; tentative D call: TRBD1 (6 bases). Germline V gene lookup returns CDR1 SGHAT and CDR2 FQNNGV. The CDR3 totals 14 residues. V lost 3 bases and J lost 9, with 17 bases in between. DNA for the CDR3: TGTGCCAGCAGCTTCATCACGACAGGATCTCAAGCTTTCTTT. Encoded protein: CASSFITTGSQAFF.

The genes are TRBV12-3 or TRBV12-4 and TRBJ2-6; D gene ambiguous. V shed 8 bases and J shed 1 base, with 9 bases lying between them. The CDR3 covers 14 residues. CDR3 in amino acids: CASYDGSGANVLTF. The CDR3, as DNA: TGTGCCAGCTATGATGGTTCTGGGGCCAACGTCCTGACTTTC.